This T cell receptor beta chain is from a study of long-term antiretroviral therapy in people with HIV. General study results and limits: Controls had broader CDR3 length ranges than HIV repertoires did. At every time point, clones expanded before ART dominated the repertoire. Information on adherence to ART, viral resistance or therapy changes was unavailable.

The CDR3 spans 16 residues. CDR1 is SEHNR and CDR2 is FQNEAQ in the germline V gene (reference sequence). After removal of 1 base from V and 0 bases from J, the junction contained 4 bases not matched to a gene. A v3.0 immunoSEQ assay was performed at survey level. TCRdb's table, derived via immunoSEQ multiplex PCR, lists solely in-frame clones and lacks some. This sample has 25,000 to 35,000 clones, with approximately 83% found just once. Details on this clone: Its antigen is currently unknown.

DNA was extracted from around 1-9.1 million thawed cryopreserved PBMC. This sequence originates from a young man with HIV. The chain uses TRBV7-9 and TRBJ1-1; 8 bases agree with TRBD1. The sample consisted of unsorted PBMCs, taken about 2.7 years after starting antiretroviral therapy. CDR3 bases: TGTGCCAGCAGCTTAGGACTACAGGGGGTGAACACTGAAGCTTTCTTT. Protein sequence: CASSLGLQGVNTEAFF.